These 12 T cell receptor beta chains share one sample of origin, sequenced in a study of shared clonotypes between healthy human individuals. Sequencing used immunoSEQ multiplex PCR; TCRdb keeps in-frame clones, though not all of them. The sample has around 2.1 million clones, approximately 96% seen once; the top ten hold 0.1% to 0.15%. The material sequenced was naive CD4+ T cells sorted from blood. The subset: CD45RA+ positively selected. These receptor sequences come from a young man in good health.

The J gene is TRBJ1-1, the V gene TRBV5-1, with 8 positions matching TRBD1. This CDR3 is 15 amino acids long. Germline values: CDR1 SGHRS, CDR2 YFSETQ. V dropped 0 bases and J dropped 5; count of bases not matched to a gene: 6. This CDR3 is CASSLVQGAETEAFF. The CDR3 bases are TGCGCCAGCAGCTTGGTCCAGGGGGCTGAAACTGAAGCTTTCTTT. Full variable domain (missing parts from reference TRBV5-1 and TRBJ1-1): KAGVTQTPRYLIKTRGQQVTLSCSPISGHRSVSWYQQTPGQGLQFLFEYFSETQRNKGNFPGRFSGRQFSNSRSEMNVSTLELGDSALYLCASSLVQGAETEAFFGQGTRLTVV.

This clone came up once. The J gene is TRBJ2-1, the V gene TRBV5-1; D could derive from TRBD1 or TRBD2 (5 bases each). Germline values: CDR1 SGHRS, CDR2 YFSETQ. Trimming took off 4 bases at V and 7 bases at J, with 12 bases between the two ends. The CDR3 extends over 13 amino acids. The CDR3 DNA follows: TGCGCCAGCAGCCACGGGACCCCTAATGAGCAGTTCTTC. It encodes CASSHGTPNEQFF.

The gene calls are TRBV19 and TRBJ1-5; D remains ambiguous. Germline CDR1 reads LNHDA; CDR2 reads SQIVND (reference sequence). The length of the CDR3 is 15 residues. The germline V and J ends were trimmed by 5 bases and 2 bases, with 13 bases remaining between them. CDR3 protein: CASSSAGGGNQPQHF. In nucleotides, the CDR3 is TGTGCCAGTAGTTCCGCGGGAGGTGGCAATCAGCCCCAGCATTTT. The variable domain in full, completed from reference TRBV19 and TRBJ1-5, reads DGGITQSPKYLFRKEGQNVTLSCEQNLNHDAMYWYRQDPGQGLRLIYYSQIVNDFQKGDIAEGYSVSREKKESFPLTVTSAQKNPTAFYLCASSSAGGGNQPQHFGDGTRLSIL.

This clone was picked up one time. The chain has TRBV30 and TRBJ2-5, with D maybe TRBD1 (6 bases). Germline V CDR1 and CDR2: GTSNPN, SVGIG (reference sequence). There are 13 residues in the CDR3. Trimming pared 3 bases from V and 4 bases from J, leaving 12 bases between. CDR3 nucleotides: TGTGCCTGGAGCCGGGACAAACGAGAGACCCAGTACTTC. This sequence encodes CAWSRDKRETQYF.

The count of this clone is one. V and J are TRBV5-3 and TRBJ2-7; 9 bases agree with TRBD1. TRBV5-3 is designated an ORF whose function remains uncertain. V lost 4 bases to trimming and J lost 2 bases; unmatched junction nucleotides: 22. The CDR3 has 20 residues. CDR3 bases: TGTGCCAGAAGCAACCCACAGGGGGCGGATCAGGATTCCCGTCCCTACGAGCAGTACTTC. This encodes CARSNPQGADQDSRPYEQYF.

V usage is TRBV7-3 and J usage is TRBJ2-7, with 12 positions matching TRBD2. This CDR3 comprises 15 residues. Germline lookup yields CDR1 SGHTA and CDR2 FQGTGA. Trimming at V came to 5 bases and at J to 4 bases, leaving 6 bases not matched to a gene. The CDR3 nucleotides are TGTGCCAGCAGCGAAGCTAGCGGGGGGGCGTACGAGCAGTACTTC. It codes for CASSEASGGAYEQYF.

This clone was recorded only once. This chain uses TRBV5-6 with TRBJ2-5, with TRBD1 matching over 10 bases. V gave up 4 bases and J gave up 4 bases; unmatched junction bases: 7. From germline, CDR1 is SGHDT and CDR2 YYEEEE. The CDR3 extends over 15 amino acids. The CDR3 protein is CASSRDRGSGETQYF. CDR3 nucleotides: TGTGCCAGCAGCAGGGACAGGGGCTCAGGAGAGACCCAGTACTTC.

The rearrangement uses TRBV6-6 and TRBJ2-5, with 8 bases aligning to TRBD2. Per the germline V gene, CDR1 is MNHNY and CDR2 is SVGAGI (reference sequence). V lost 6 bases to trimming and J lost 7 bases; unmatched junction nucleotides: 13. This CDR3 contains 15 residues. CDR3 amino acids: CASSPRDSGERTQYF. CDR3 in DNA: TGTGCCAGCAGCCCCCGGGATAGCGGGGAGAGGACCCAGTACTTC.

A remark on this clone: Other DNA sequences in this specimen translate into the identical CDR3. As DNA, the CDR3 is TGTGCCAGCTCACCCATAGGGAGCTCCTACGAGCAGTACTTC. The encoded protein is CASSPIGSSYEQYF. The rearrangement joins TRBV18 to TRBJ2-7, with a tentative D call TRBD2 (5 bases). This CDR3 is 14 amino acids long. Germline CDR1 KGHSH, CDR2 LQKENI. Trimming took off 3 bases at V and 0 bases at J, with 9 bases between the two ends.

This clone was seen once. Here the CDR3 DNA reads TGTGCCAGCAGCTCTACCGGGAGGGGCTCCTACAATGAGCAGTTCTTC. As protein: CASSSTGRGSYNEQFF. The rearrangement links TRBV5-4 to TRBJ2-1; 8 nucleotides align to TRBD2. CDR3 size: 16 residues. J gave up 0 bases and V 3 bases, and 5 bases lay outside the gene matches. CDR1 is SGHNT and CDR2 is YYREEE in the germline V gene (reference sequence).

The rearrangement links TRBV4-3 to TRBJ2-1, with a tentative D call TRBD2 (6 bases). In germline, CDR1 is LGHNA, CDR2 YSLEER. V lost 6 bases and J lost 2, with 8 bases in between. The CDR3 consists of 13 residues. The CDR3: CASRSSAYNEQFF. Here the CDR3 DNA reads TGCGCCAGCAGGTCTAGCGCCTACAATGAGCAGTTCTTC.

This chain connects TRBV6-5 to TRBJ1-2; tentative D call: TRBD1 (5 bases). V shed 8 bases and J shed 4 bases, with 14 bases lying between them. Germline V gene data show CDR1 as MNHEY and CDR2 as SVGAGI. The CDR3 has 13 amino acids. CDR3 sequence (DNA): TGTGCCAGCCGAGCTACAGGCGTCTATGGCTACACCTTC. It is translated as CASRATGVYGYTF.